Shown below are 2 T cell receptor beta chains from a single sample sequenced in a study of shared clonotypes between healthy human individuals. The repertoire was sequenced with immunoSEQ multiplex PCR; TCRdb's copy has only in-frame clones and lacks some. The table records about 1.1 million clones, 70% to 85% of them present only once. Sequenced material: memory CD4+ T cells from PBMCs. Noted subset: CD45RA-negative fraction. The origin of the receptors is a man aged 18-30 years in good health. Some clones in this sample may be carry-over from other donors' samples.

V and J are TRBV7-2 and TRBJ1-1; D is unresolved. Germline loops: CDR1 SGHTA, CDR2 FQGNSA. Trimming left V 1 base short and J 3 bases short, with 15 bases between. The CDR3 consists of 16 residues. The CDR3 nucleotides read TGTGCCAGCAGCTTAGAGTTGTTGACTTACTACACTGAAGCTTTCTTT. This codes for CASSLELLTYYTEAFF.

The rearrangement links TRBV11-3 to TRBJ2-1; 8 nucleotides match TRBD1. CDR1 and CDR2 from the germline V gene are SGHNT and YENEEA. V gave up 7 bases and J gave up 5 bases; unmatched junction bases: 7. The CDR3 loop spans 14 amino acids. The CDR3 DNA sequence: TGTGCCAGCACCCGGGACAGGTTAAACAATGAGCAGTTCTTC. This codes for CASTRDRLNNEQFF. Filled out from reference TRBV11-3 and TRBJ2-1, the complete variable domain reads EAGVVQSPRYKIIEKKQPVAFWCNPISGHNTLYWYLQNLGQGPELLIRYENEEAVDDSQLPKDRFSAERLKGVDSTLKIQPAELGDSAVYLCASTRDRLNNEQFFGPGTRLTVL.